A single sample gave rise to the 21 T cell receptor beta chains below, sequenced in a study of blood T cell repertoires in COVID-19. Some clones are missing from TCRdb's copy, which holds only in-frame ones; the method was immunoSEQ multiplex PCR. The table has 300,000 to 350,000 clones, over 75% seen once; the top ten hold over 0.8%. The specimen was PBMCs or T cells enriched from blood (not recorded which). These receptors originate from a woman under 40 who had recovered from COVID-19.

V usage is TRBV3-1 (or the pseudogene TRBV3-2) and J usage is TRBJ1-6, with D unresolved. Germline assignment: CDR1 LGHDT and CDR2 YNNKEL (reference sequence). The V end lost 4 bases, the J end lost 0 bases, and 4 bases lay between the germline ends. This CDR3 has 14 amino acids. Here the CDR3 DNA reads TGTGCCAGCAGCCCGAGCTCCTATAATTCACCCCTCCACTTT. Its protein product is CASSPSSYNSPLHF.

This chain uses TRBV15 with TRBJ1-2, with TRBD1 as a possible D gene (5 bases). The CDR3 loop spans 13 amino acids. Between the trimmed V and J ends, which lost 1 base and 8 bases, there was a span of 11 bases. Germline CDR1 reads LNHNV; CDR2 reads YYDKDF (reference sequence). The CDR3 reads CATSRAGIGGYTF. In DNA, the CDR3 is TGTGCCACCAGCAGAGCAGGGATAGGGGGCTACACCTTC.

This chain uses TRBV14 with TRBJ2-3; 7 nucleotides line up with TRBD2. CDR1 and CDR2 from the germline V gene are SGHDN and FVKESK. The CDR3 is made up of 15 amino acids. V dropped 5 bases and J dropped 2; count of bases not matched to a gene: 7. The CDR3 reads CASSIRAGNTDTQYF. CDR3 sequence (DNA): TGTGCCAGCAGCATCCGAGCGGGGAACACAGATACGCAGTATTTT.

The CDR3 is CASSYSTGSETQYF. In nucleotides, the CDR3 is TGTGCCAGCAGTTACTCTACGGGATCAGAGACCCAGTACTTC. The chain couples TRBV6-2 or TRBV6-3 to TRBJ2-5, with a possible D match to TRBD2 (5 bases). V lost 0 bases and J 4 bases, leaving 9 bases between the germline ends. CDR1 MNHEY and CDR2 SVGEGT come from the germline V gene. The CDR3 sequence is 14 residues long.

The rearrangement joins TRBV28 to TRBJ2-2; tentative D call: TRBD1 (5 bases). Trimming shortened V by 6 bases and J by 4 bases, and 15 bases separated the two germline ends. Per germline, CDR1 MDHEN and CDR2 SYDVKM. The CDR3 length is 15 residues. The CDR3 loop reads CASSQVSGATGELFF. In DNA, the CDR3 is TGTGCCAGCAGCCAAGTCAGTGGGGCCACCGGGGAGCTGTTTTTT.

The table lists this clone with a few counts. CDR3 in DNA: TGTGCCAGCAGCCTGGGGACTAGCGGGGGGGGTCAAGAGACCCAGTACTTC. Residues: CASSLGTSGGGQETQYF. This rearrangement joins TRBV3-1 (or the pseudogene TRBV3-2) to TRBJ2-5; 16 bases match TRBD2. The CDR3 is made up of 17 amino acids. From germline, CDR1 is LGHDT and CDR2 YNNKEL (reference sequence). The junction had 4 bases not matched to a gene; V was cut back by 4 bases and J by 2 bases.

The chain recombines TRBV30 with TRBJ1-5; maybe TRBD1 (5 bases). This CDR3 is built from 15 residues. CDR1 is GTSNPN, CDR2 SVGIG, per germline (reference sequence). V was clipped by 4 bases and J by 3 bases, with 16 bases between them. DNA for the CDR3: TGTGCCTGGACTCCGGCCCCGGGGGTCAATCAGCCCCAGCATTTT. It codes for CAWTPAPGVNQPQHF.

V and J are TRBV6-5 and TRBJ2-4; tentative D call: TRBD1 (6 bases). From germline, CDR1 is MNHEY and CDR2 SVGAGI. V lost 0 bases and J 6 bases, leaving 9 bases between the germline ends. CDR3 length: 14 amino acids. CDR3 sequence: CASSYSKGVNIQYF. In DNA, the CDR3 is TGTGCCAGCAGTTACTCGAAGGGGGTAAACATTCAGTACTTC.

J is TRBJ1-2 and V is TRBV7-9, with D perhaps matching TRBD1 (6 bases). Germline values: CDR1 SEHNR, CDR2 FQNEAQ (reference sequence). V shed 6 bases and J shed 1 base, with 18 bases lying between them. The CDR3 sequence is 16 residues long. The CDR3 DNA reads TGTGCCAGCAGGTCCGAAACCTTGGACAGTAACTATGGCTACACCTTC. This gives the protein CASRSETLDSNYGYTF.

The chain is built from TRBV15 and TRBJ1-3; 7 nucleotides match TRBD1. There are 17 residues in the CDR3. Germline V gives CDR1 LNHNV, CDR2 YYDKDF (reference sequence). The trim removed 5 bases at V and 0 bases at J, leaving 10 bases unmatched. CDR3 sequence: CATSRDRLLPSGNTIYF. CDR3 DNA: TGTGCCACCAGCCGGGACAGACTTCTCCCCTCTGGAAACACCATATATTTT. Combining the CDR3 with reference TRBV15 and TRBJ1-3 gives the whole variable domain DAMVIQNPRYQVTQFGKPVTLSCSQTLNHNVMYWYQQKSSQAPKLLFHYYDKDFNNEADTPDNFQSRRPNTSFCFLDIRSPGLGDTAMYLCATSRDRLLPSGNTIYFGEGSWLTVV.

This clone has only a few counts. Here the CDR3 DNA reads TGCGCCAGCAGCCCTAGCGGGGGGGGAGAGACCCAGTACTTC. Translating gives CASSPSGGGETQYF. The chain employs TRBV5-1 and TRBJ2-5, with 12 positions matching TRBD2. CDR1 and CDR2 (germline): SGHRS, YFSETQ. The CDR3 totals 14 residues. V shed 4 bases and J 4 bases; nucleotides not matched to a gene: 2.

CDR3 in DNA: TGTGCCGCCAGGGGGCAGAATGGCTACACCTTC. Its translation: CAARGQNGYTF. The chain is built from TRBV6-4 and TRBJ1-2; TRBD1 agrees at 8 bases. The V and J ends lost 11 bases and 6 bases, in that order; junction bases with no gene match: 5. CDR1 is MRHNA, CDR2 SNTAGT, per germline. This CDR3 comprises 11 residues.

The V call is TRBV9, the J call TRBJ1-3; 8 nucleotides align to TRBD1. Germline lookup yields CDR1 SGDLS and CDR2 YYNGEE. Trimming removed 2 bases from V and 1 base from J; junction bases left unmatched: 5. The CDR3 is 16 amino acids. CDR3 loop: CASSVGQGRSGNTIYF. The CDR3 bases are TGTGCCAGCAGCGTCGGACAGGGCAGATCTGGAAACACCATATATTTT.

This clone has a handful of counts. The rearrangement joins TRBV7-8 to TRBJ1-3, with TRBD1 matching 8 bases. There are 16 residues in the CDR3. Germline CDR1 SGHVS, CDR2 FQNEAQ. J was trimmed by 0 bases and V by 3 bases; bases with no gene match: 4. For the CDR3, the DNA is TGTGCCAGCAGCTTGGTCGGGACAGGCTCTGGAAACACCATATATTTT. The encoded protein is CASSLVGTGSGNTIYF.

The chain links TRBV6-5 to TRBJ2-5; 8 nucleotides align to TRBD1. CDR1 is MNHEY, CDR2 SVGAGI, per germline. The CDR3 is made up of 13 amino acids. J was trimmed by 5 bases and V by 6 bases; bases with no gene match: 5. The CDR3 protein is CASRRTGTETQYF. In DNA, the CDR3 is TGTGCCAGCAGGCGGACAGGGACGGAGACCCAGTACTTC.

The chain uses TRBV30 and TRBJ2-7; 9 bases are shared with TRBD1. The V segment lost 3 bases and the J segment 5 bases; nucleotides outside the gene matches: 5. Per the germline V gene, CDR1 is GTSNPN and CDR2 is SVGIG (reference sequence). This CDR3 is 13 amino acids long. The CDR3 loop is CAWRNTGGHEQYF. The CDR3 DNA reads TGTGCCTGGAGAAATACAGGGGGCCACGAGCAGTACTTC.

This chain joins TRBV15 and TRBJ1-5; D is ambiguous. This CDR3 contains 14 residues. Trimming took off 3 bases at V and 4 bases at J, with 10 bases between the two ends. Per germline, CDR1 LNHNV and CDR2 YYDKDF (reference sequence). The CDR3, as DNA: TGTGCCACCAGCAGGGTCTTAGAAAATCAGCCCCAGCATTTT. It encodes CATSRVLENQPQHF.

V is TRBV3-1 (or the pseudogene TRBV3-2) and J is TRBJ2-5; perhaps TRBD1 as D (5 bases). The CDR3 is 14 amino acids. The V end was cut by 4 bases, the J end by 5 bases, with 14 bases between. Germline CDR1 LGHDT, CDR2 YNNKEL (reference sequence). The CDR3 here is CASSPQGIVETQYF. Here the CDR3 DNA reads TGTGCCAGCAGCCCCCAGGGCATCGTGGAGACCCAGTACTTC.

This chain joins TRBV12-5 and TRBJ2-1; 7 positions agree with TRBD2. V was pared by 1 base and J by 11 bases, with 23 bases of the junction left unmatched. The CDR3 consists of 19 residues. Germline lookup yields CDR1 LGHNT and CDR2 FRNRAP. Here the CDR3 DNA reads TGTGCTAGTGGTTTGGAACCAACCACCCCCCGACTAGCCTGGTATCAGCAGTTCTTC. Its protein is CASGLEPTTPRLAWYQQFF.

J is TRBJ2-7 and V is TRBV11-2, with 7 bases aligning to TRBD2. The V gene's germline CDR1 is SGHAT and CDR2 FQNNGV. Trimming cost V 5 bases and J 7 bases; bases outside gene matches: 17. There are 16 residues in the CDR3. The DNA for the CDR3 is TGTGCCAGCAGCCGGAGACTAGCAATCCCCCGTCGGGAGCAGTACTTC. Its translation: CASSRRLAIPRREQYF.

V and J are TRBV5-1 and TRBJ2-1; 7 bases are shared with TRBD1. The junction had 5 bases not matched to a gene; V was cut back by 4 bases and J by 4 bases. From germline, CDR1 is SGHRS and CDR2 YFSETQ. The CDR3 runs 14 residues. The CDR3 nucleotides read TGCGCCAGCAGCCCCGGGACAGCTTACAATGAGCAGTTCTTC. Protein product: CASSPGTAYNEQFF.